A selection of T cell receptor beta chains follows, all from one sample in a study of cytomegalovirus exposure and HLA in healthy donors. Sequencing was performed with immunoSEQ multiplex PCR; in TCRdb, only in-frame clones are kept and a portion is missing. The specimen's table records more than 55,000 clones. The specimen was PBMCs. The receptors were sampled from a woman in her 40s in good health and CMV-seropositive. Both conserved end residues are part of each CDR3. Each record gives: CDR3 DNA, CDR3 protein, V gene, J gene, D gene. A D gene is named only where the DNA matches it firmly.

cdr3_nt: TGCGCCAGCAGCTTGGGATGGGCATACGAGCAGTACTTC
cdr3_aa: CASSLGWAYEQYF
v_call: TRBV5-1
j_call: TRBJ2-7
d_call: .

cdr3_nt: TGTGCCAGCAGTTCCCTAGGGGGGGAACGCGACGAGCAGTACTTC
cdr3_aa: CASSSLGGERDEQYF
v_call: TRBV6-6
j_call: TRBJ2-7
d_call: .

cdr3_nt: TGTGCCAGCAGCTTCCCATCTACGTTCCGTTACACCGGGGAGCTGTTTTTT
cdr3_aa: CASSFPSTFRYTGELFF
v_call: TRBV5-6
j_call: TRBJ2-2
d_call: .

cdr3_nt: TGTGCCAGCTCGGACAGGGAGAACACTGAAGCTTTCTTT
cdr3_aa: CASSDRENTEAFF
v_call: TRBV6-1
j_call: TRBJ1-1
d_call: TRBD1

cdr3_nt: TGTGCCAGCCGTACAGAGAACGGGGAGCTGTTTTTT
cdr3_aa: CASRTENGELFF
v_call: TRBV6-5
j_call: TRBJ2-2
d_call: .

cdr3_nt: TGTGCCAGCAGTTTAAGGGCGGGCTGGGGTAGAGAAAAACTGTTTTTT
cdr3_aa: CASSLRAGWGREKLFF
v_call: TRBV27
j_call: TRBJ1-4
d_call: .

cdr3_nt: TGTGCCAGCAGCTCGGGACAGTTAGATTCACCCCTCCACTTT
cdr3_aa: CASSSGQLDSPLHF
v_call: TRBV7-3
j_call: TRBJ1-6
d_call: TRBD1

cdr3_nt: TGTGCCAGCAGCTTTCGAGACAGGGGAGTTGGTGAGCAGTTCTTC
cdr3_aa: CASSFRDRGVGEQFF
v_call: TRBV5-4
j_call: TRBJ2-1
d_call: TRBD1

cdr3_nt: TGTGCCAGCAGTGAACTAGCGGGAGGGCCAGATACGCAGTATTTT
cdr3_aa: CASSELAGGPDTQYF
v_call: TRBV6-1
j_call: TRBJ2-3
d_call: TRBD2

cdr3_nt: TGTGCCAGCAGCCCTCAAACAGGGGAGAGGTATGGCTACACCTTC
cdr3_aa: CASSPQTGERYGYTF
v_call: TRBV7-2
j_call: TRBJ1-2
d_call: TRBD1

cdr3_nt: TGTGCCAGCAGTTATGTAGAGGCCTATAATTCACCCCTCCACTTT
cdr3_aa: CASSYVEAYNSPLHF
v_call: TRBV6-5
j_call: TRBJ1-6
d_call: .

cdr3_nt: TGCGCCAGCAGCTTGCTGGATCGGGTGGTCTTC
cdr3_aa: CASSLLDRVVF
v_call: TRBV5-1
j_call: TRBJ2-7
d_call: .

cdr3_nt: TGTGCCAGCAGCTTGGGGACAGGGGAATACAATGAGCAGTTCTTC
cdr3_aa: CASSLGTGEYNEQFF
v_call: TRBV7-9
j_call: TRBJ2-1
d_call: TRBD1

cdr3_nt: TGTGCCAGCAGCGCACCTAGCTCTATCTCCTCGGCCGGGGAGCTGTTTTTT
cdr3_aa: CASSAPSSISSAGELFF
v_call: TRBV9
j_call: TRBJ2-2
d_call: .

cdr3_nt: TGTGCCAGCAGTTTAGACAGTAACTATGGCTACACCTTC
cdr3_aa: CASSLDSNYGYTF
v_call: TRBV28
j_call: TRBJ1-2
d_call: .

cdr3_nt: TGTGCCAGCAGCTTAGGACATCTCACTGAAGCTTTCTTT
cdr3_aa: CASSLGHLTEAFF
v_call: TRBV7-6
j_call: TRBJ1-1
d_call: .

cdr3_nt: TGTGCCAGCAGCTTATCTAGCGGGGGCTACAATGAGCAGTTCTTC
cdr3_aa: CASSLSSGGYNEQFF
v_call: TRBV7-3
j_call: TRBJ2-1
d_call: TRBD2

cdr3_nt: TGTGCCAGCAGTTTGACAGGCGCATTGAACACTGAAGCTTTCTTT
cdr3_aa: CASSLTGALNTEAFF
v_call: TRBV28
j_call: TRBJ1-1
d_call: .

cdr3_nt: TGTGCCAGCTCACCAAGCCAGGGCACCTATAATTCACCCCTCCACTTT
cdr3_aa: CASSPSQGTYNSPLHF
v_call: TRBV18
j_call: TRBJ1-6
d_call: .

cdr3_nt: TGTGCCAGCAGTCAACAGAGGGGGCACACAGATACGCAGTATTTT
cdr3_aa: CASSQQRGHTDTQYF
v_call: TRBV6-5
j_call: TRBJ2-3
d_call: TRBD1

cdr3_nt: TGTGCCAGCAGCTTAGTCAGGGGCGGCCACGAGCAGTACTTC
cdr3_aa: CASSLVRGGHEQYF
v_call: TRBV11-2
j_call: TRBJ2-7
d_call: .

cdr3_nt: TGTGCCAGTAGGCTACAGGGGGTGAACACTGAAGCTTTCTTT
cdr3_aa: CASRLQGVNTEAFF
v_call: TRBV19
j_call: TRBJ1-1
d_call: TRBD1

cdr3_nt: TGTGCCAGCAGCGTTACAGGGGAGGATACGCAGTATTTT
cdr3_aa: CASSVTGEDTQYF
v_call: TRBV9
j_call: TRBJ2-3
d_call: TRBD1

cdr3_nt: TGTGCCAGCAGTTACACAGCTCTGATGAACACTGAAGCTTTCTTT
cdr3_aa: CASSYTALMNTEAFF
v_call: TRBV6-5
j_call: TRBJ1-1
d_call: .

cdr3_nt: TGTGCCAGCAGCGTAGGCGAAGCCCAAGAGACCCAGTACTTC
cdr3_aa: CASSVGEAQETQYF
v_call: TRBV9
j_call: TRBJ2-5
d_call: .